This paragraph covers one TCR beta chain sequence. The source of the sample is a study of cytomegalovirus exposure and HLA in healthy donors. PCR used 60 Vbeta primers and 13 Jbeta primers. Here immunoSEQ multiplex PCR was the method, and the copy in TCRdb shows in-frame clones only, minus some. Here the sample table reports about 150,000 clones. The CDR3 extends over 15 amino acids. J was trimmed by 5 bases and V by 6 bases; bases with no gene match: 10. Germline V gene lookup returns CDR1 SGHDN and CDR2 FVKESK. This rearrangement joins TRBV14 to TRBJ2-5; TRBD2 aligns across 9 bases. Sequenced sample: PBMCs. The receptor was derived from a woman aged 50 to 65 in good health and CMV-seronegative. This chain's CDR3 is CASSPRLAVRETQYF. The CDR3, as DNA: TGTGCCAGCAGTCCGCGACTAGCGGTTCGGGAGACCCAGTACTTC.